This record covers a single T cell receptor beta chain. The sample comes from a study of blood T cell repertoires in COVID-19. Study-wide background: Sites in the United States, Italy and Spain provided acute and convalescent COVID-19 samples. In each case, the material was cDNA or gDNA derived from T cells, B-cell-depleted T cells, or PBMCs.

The method was immunoSEQ multiplex PCR; TCRdb's version includes in-frame clones alone and lacks a portion of them. The profile shows 110,000 or so clones, about four fifths of them singletons. Trimming cost V 5 bases and J 1 base, with 15 bases left between them. The CDR3 contains 17 residues. CDR1 SGHVS and CDR2 FQNEAQ come from the germline V gene. This chain joins TRBV7-8 and TRBJ1-6; tentative D call: TRBD1 (6 bases). The sequence was collected from a human donor in a cohort sampled during active COVID-19. Sequencing input: peripheral blood. The CDR3 sequence: CASSDDRWGSYNSPLHF. DNA of the CDR3: TGTGCCAGCAGCGATGACAGGTGGGGGTCCTATAATTCACCCCTCCACTTT.